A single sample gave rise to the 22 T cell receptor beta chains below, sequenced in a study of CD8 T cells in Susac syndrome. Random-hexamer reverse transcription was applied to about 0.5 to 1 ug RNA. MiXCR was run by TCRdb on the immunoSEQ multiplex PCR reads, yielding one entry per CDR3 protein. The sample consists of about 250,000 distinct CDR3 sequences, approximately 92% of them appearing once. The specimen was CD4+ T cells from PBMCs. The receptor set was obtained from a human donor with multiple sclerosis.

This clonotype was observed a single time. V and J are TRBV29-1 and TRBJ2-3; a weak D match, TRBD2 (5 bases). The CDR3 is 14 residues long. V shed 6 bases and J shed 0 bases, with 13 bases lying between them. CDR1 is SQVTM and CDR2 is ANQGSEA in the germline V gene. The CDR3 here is CSVGLAASTDTQYF. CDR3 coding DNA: TGCAGCGTGGGTCTAGCCGCTAGCACAGATACGCAGTATTTT.

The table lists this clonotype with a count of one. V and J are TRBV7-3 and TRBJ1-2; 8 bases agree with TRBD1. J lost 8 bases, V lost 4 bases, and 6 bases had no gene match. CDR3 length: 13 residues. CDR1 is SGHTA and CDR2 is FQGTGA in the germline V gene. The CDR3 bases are TGTGCCAGCAGCTCAGCAGGGGGCAGGGGCTACACCTTC. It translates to CASSSAGGRGYTF.

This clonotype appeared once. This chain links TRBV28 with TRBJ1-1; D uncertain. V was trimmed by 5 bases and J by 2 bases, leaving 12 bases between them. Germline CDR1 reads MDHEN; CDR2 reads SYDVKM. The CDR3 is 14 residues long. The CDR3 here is CASSLVTANTEAFF. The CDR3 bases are TGTGCCAGCAGTCTTGTCACCGCTAACACTGAAGCTTTCTTT. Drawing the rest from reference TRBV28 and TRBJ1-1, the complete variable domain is DVKVTQSSRYLVKRTGEKVFLECVQDMDHENMFWYRQDPGLGLRLIYFSYDVKMKEKGDIPEGYSVSREKKERFSLILESASTNQTSMYLCASSLVTANTEAFFGQGTRLTVV.

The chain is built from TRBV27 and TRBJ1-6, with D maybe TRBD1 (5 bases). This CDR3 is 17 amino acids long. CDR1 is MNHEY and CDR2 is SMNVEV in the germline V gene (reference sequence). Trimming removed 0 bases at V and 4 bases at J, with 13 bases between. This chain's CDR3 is CASSLSKRGQYNSPLHF. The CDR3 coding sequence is TGTGCCAGCAGTTTATCGAAGAGGGGCCAGTATAATTCACCCCTCCACTTT.

This CDR3 is CASSLVDRGLTDTQYF. The CDR3 coding sequence is TGTGCCAGCAGCTTAGTGGACAGGGGTCTCACAGATACGCAGTATTTT. This chain connects TRBV7-9 to TRBJ2-3, with 9 bases fitting TRBD1. The V and J ends lost 1 base and 2 bases, in that order; junction bases with no gene match: 4. There are 16 residues in the CDR3. Germline V gene sequence: CDR1 SEHNR, CDR2 FQNEAQ (reference sequence).

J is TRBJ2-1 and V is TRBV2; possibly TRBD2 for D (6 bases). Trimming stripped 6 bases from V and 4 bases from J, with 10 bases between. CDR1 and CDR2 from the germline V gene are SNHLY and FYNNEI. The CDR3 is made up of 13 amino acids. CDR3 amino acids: CASSTEGYNEQFF. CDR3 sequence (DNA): TGTGCCAGCAGCACGGAGGGTTACAATGAGCAGTTCTTC.

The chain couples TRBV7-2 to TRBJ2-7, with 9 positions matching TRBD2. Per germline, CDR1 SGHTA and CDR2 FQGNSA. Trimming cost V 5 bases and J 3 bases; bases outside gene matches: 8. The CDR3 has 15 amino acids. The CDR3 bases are TGTGCCAGCAGCGTGCGGGGGGGCGGTGTCTACGAGCAGTACTTC. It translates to CASSVRGGGVYEQYF.

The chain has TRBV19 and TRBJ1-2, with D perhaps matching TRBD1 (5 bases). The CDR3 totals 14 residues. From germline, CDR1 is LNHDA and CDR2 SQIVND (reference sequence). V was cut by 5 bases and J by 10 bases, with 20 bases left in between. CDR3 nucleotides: TGTGCCAGTAGTCTGGAATGGGAGGGGTCCTACTACACCTTC. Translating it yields CASSLEWEGSYYTF.

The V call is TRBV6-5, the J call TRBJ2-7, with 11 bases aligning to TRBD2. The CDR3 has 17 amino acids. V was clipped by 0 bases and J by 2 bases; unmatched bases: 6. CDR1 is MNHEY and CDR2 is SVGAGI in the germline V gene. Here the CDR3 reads CASSYSALAGVTYEQYF. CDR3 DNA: TGTGCCAGCAGTTACTCGGCACTAGCGGGGGTGACCTACGAGCAGTACTTC.

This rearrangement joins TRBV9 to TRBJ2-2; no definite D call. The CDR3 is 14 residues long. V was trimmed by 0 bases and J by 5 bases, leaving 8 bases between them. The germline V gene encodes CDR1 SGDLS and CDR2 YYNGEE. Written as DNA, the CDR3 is TGTGCCAGCAGCGTAGCAGGCACTACCGGGGAGCTGTTTTTT. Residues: CASSVAGTTGELFF.

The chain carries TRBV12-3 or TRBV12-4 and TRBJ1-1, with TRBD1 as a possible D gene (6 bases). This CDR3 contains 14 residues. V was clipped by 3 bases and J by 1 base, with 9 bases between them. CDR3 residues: CASSFGGPNTEAFF. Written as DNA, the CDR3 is TGTGCCAGCAGTTTCGGGGGCCCGAACACTGAAGCTTTCTTT.

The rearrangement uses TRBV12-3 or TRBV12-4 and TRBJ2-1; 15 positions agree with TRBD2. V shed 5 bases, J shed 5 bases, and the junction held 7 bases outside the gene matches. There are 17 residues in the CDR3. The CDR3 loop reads CASSGLAGGLLDNEQFF. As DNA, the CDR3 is TGTGCCAGCAGTGGACTAGCGGGGGGGCTATTAGACAATGAGCAGTTCTTC.

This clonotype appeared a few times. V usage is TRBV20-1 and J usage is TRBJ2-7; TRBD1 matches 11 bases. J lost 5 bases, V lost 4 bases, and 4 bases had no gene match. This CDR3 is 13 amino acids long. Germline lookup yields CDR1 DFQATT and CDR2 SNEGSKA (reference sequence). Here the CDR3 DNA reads TGCAGTGCTACCGGACAGGGGGCCAACGAGCAGTACGTC. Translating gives CSATGQGANEQYV.

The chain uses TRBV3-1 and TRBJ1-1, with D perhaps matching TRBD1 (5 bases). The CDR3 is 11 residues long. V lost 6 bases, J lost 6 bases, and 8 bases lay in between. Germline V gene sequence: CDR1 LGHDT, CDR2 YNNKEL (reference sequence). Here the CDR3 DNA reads TGTGCCAGCAGGGGGGAAGCTGAAGCTTTCTTT. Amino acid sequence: CASRGEAEAFF.

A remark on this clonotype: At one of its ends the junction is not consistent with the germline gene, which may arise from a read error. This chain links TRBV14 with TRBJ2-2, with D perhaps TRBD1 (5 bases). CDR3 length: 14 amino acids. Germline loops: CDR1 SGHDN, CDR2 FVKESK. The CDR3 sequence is CASSLHRNSGELFF. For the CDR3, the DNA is TGTGCCAGCAGCCTTCACAGGAACTCCGGGGAGCTGTTTTTT. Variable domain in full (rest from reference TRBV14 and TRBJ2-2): EAGVTQFPSHSVIEKGQTVTLRCDPISGHDNLYWYRRVMGKEIKFLLHFVKESKQDESGMPNNRFLAERTGGTYSTLKVQPAELEDSGVYFCASSLHRNSGELFFGEGSRLTVL.

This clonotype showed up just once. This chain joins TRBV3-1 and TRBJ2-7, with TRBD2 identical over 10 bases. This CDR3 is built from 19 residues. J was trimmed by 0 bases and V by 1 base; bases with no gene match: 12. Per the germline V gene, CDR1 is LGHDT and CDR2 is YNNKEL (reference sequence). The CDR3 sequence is CASSQAASGGRQYSYEQYF. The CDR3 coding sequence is TGTGCCAGCAGCCAAGCGGCTAGCGGGGGCCGACAATACTCCTACGAGCAGTACTTC.

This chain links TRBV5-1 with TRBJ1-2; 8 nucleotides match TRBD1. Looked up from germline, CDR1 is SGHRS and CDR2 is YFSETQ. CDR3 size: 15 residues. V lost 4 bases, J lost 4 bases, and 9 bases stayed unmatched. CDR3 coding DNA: TGCGCCAGCAGCACCGGACAGGGTAGGGGCTATGGCTACACCTTC. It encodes CASSTGQGRGYGYTF.

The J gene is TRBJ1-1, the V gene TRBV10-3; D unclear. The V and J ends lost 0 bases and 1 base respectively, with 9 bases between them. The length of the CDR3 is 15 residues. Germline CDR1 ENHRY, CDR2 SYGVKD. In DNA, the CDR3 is TGTGCCATCAGTGAGTCGACCATCCGGAACACTGAAGCTTTCTTT. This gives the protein CAISESTIRNTEAFF.

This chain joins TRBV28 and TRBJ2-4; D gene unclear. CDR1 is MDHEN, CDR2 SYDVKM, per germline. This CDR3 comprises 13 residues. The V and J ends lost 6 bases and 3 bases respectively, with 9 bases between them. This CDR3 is CASSFRSKNIQYF. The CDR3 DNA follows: TGTGCCAGCAGCTTCAGAAGCAAAAACATTCAGTACTTC.

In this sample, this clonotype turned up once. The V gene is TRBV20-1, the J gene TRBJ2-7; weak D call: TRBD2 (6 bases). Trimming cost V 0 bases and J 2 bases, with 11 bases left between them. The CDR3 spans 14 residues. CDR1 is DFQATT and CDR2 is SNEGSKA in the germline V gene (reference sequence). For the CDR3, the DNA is TGCAGTGCTAGAGATGGGCGGGAAACCTACGAGCAGTACGTC. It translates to CSARDGRETYEQYV.

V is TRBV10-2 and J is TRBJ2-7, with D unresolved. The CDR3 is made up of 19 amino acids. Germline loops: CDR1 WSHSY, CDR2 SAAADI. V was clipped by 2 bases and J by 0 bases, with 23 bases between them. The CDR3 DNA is TGCGCCAGCAGTGAGAGACCAGGCCCCAGACAAGGCCTCTCCTACGAGCAGTACTTC. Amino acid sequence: CASSERPGPRQGLSYEQYF.

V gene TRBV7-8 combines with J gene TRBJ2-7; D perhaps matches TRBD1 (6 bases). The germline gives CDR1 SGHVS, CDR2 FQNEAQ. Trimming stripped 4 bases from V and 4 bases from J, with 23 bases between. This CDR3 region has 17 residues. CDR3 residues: CASSSRRVLGQGYEQYF. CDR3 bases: TGTGCCAGCAGCTCCCGACGGGTTTTAGGGCAGGGGTACGAGCAGTACTTC.